This TCR beta chain came from a study of cytomegalovirus exposure and HLA in healthy donors. 13 Jbeta primers and 60 Vbeta primers were used for the PCR. Here immunoSEQ multiplex PCR was the method, and the copy in TCRdb shows in-frame clones only, minus some. The sample comprises more than 90,000 clones, about 80% of which are singletons, and less than 5.5% rests with the top ten. V was trimmed by 0 bases and J by 3 bases, leaving 8 bases between them. CDR1 is SEHNR, CDR2 FQNEAQ, per germline (reference sequence). CDR3 size: 14 residues. The sequence came from a man aged 45-65 years in good health and CMV-seropositive. The genes are TRBV7-9 and TRBJ1-1; D is possibly TRBD1 (6 bases). Sequencing input: PBMCs. The CDR3 loop is CASSLAGADTEAFF. CDR3 sequence (DNA): TGTGCCAGCAGCTTAGCGGGGGCGGACACTGAAGCTTTCTTT.